Below are 14 T cell receptor beta chains sequenced from a single sample in a study of OX40 agonist ivuxolimab in advanced cancers. Profiled with immunoSEQ multiplex PCR; TCRdb holds only in-frame clones, not every one. This table holds some 60,000 clones, around 90% found once. Sequencing was performed on CD4+ or CD8+ T cells sorted from blood, taken in a trial of the OX40 agonist ivuxolimab. The receptors shown here come from an adult with an advanced solid tumor such as melanoma, head and neck, liver or kidney cancer.

The rearrangement links TRBV28 to TRBJ1-5; 8 bases are a match to TRBD1. The CDR3 sequence is 15 residues long. CDR1 MDHEN and CDR2 SYDVKM come from the germline V gene. V dropped 5 bases and J dropped 1; count of bases not matched to a gene: 4. The CDR3 loop is CASSGRGPSNQPQHF. CDR3 coding DNA: TGTGCCAGCAGTGGCAGGGGGCCGAGCAATCAGCCCCAGCATTTT.

In nucleotides, the CDR3 is TGCAGTGCTAAGTCCAACGAGCAGTACTTC. Translation: CSAKSNEQYF. The V call is TRBV20-1, the J call TRBJ2-7; D is ambiguous. The CDR3 is made up of 10 amino acids. In germline, CDR1 is DFQATT, CDR2 SNEGSKA (reference sequence). V was pared by 4 bases and J by 5 bases, with 6 bases between.

The chain couples TRBV7-2 to TRBJ2-2, with a possible D match to TRBD2 (5 bases). Germline lookup yields CDR1 SGHTA and CDR2 FQGNSA. Trimming removed 5 bases from V and 9 bases from J, with 13 bases in between. CDR3 length: 13 amino acids. CDR3 region: CASSPTPSRELFF. CDR3 nucleotides: TGTGCCAGCAGCCCAACCCCTAGCCGGGAGCTGTTTTTT.

This chain joins TRBV2 and TRBJ2-1; 9 positions match TRBD1. The V segment lost 10 bases and the J segment 8 bases; nucleotides outside the gene matches: 6. CDR3 size: 12 residues. In germline, CDR1 is SNHLY, CDR2 FYNNEI. The CDR3 DNA sequence: TGTGCCATTGGACAGGGGCGCGATGAGCAGTTCTTC. Its translation is CAIGQGRDEQFF.

The chain couples TRBV18 to TRBJ2-7; D not certain. Germline CDR1 KGHSH, CDR2 LQKENI. The length of the CDR3 is 16 residues. Between the trimmed V and J ends, which lost 2 bases and 3 bases, there was a span of 17 bases. CDR3 DNA: TGTGCCAGCTCACCAACACCCCCAGGTGGGATCTACGAGCAGTACTTC. Its translation: CASSPTPPGGIYEQYF.

The V call is TRBV25-1, the J call TRBJ1-1, with no clear D. The CDR3 consists of 13 residues. Germline lookup yields CDR1 MGHDK and CDR2 SYGVNS. V lost 5 bases and J 5 bases, leaving 12 bases between the germline ends. The CDR3 DNA is TGTGCCAGCAGTCAGGCCGGTAAGACTGAAGCTTTCTTT. Residues: CASSQAGKTEAFF.

The V call is TRBV28, the J call TRBJ2-2, with 11 bases identical to TRBD2. CDR3 length equals 20 residues. V shed 5 bases and J 6 bases; nucleotides not matched to a gene: 20. The germline V gene encodes CDR1 MDHEN and CDR2 SYDVKM. CDR3 in amino acids: CASSQSPRTSGRGGAGELFF. Written as DNA, the CDR3 is TGTGCCAGCAGTCAGTCACCCCGAACTAGCGGGAGAGGGGGGGCCGGGGAGCTGTTTTTT.

V usage is TRBV6-6 and J usage is TRBJ1-4; tentatively, D is TRBD1 (5 bases). The V end was cut by 5 bases, the J end by 5 bases, with 15 bases between. From germline, CDR1 is MNHNY and CDR2 SVGAGI (reference sequence). The CDR3 has 15 residues. The DNA for the CDR3 is TGTGCCAGCAGTCTGGCCGGGACCGTAAATGAAAAACTGTTTTTT. As protein: CASSLAGTVNEKLFF.

V is TRBV12-5 and J is TRBJ2-7; D is unclear. From germline, CDR1 is LGHNT and CDR2 FRNRAP. The length of the CDR3 is 12 residues. Deletions cut 3 bases from V and 5 bases from J, with 8 bases between. The CDR3 region is CASGLGLDEQYF. The CDR3 DNA reads TGTGCTAGTGGTTTAGGGCTAGACGAGCAGTACTTC.

The V and J genes are TRBV11-3 and TRBJ2-1, with TRBD2 identical over 11 bases. Per germline, CDR1 SGHNT and CDR2 YENEEA. The CDR3 totals 14 residues. With V trimmed by 5 bases and J by 9 bases, 6 bases remained unmatched. CDR3 DNA sequence: TGTGCCAGCAGCCCACTAGCGGGAGTCGGTGAGCAGTTCTTC. It encodes CASSPLAGVGEQFF.

The chain carries TRBV10-2 and TRBJ2-2; possible D gene TRBD1, 5 bases. The CDR3 loop spans 15 amino acids. Germline CDR1 reads WSHSY; CDR2 reads SAAADI. Deletions cut 2 bases from V and 6 bases from J, with 13 bases between. CDR3 coding DNA: TGCGCCAGCAGTGAGAGTTCAGGGTTCTCCGGGGAGCTGTTTTTT. Amino acid sequence: CASSESSGFSGELFF.

The chain has TRBV30 and TRBJ2-7; a weak D match, TRBD1 (6 bases). Trimming shortened V by 2 bases and J by 3 bases, and 11 bases separated the two germline ends. Germline-derived CDR1 and CDR2 are GTSNPN and SVGIG (reference sequence). CDR3 length equals 13 residues. CDR3 bases: TGTGCCTGGAGTCCGGGACAACTCTACGAGCAGTACTTC. Its protein is CAWSPGQLYEQYF.

The rearrangement joins TRBV7-9 to TRBJ1-2, with TRBD1 matching 12 bases. V shed 5 bases, J shed 8 bases, and the junction held 12 bases outside the gene matches. The CDR3 consists of 16 residues. Per germline, CDR1 SEHNR and CDR2 FQNEAQ (reference sequence). Here the CDR3 reads CASSPLPGQGAGGYTF. In nucleotides, the CDR3 is TGTGCCAGCAGCCCGCTCCCGGGACAGGGGGCTGGGGGCTACACCTTC.

The chain is built from TRBV18 and TRBJ2-3, with D possibly TRBD1 on 5 matching bases. Deletions cut 2 bases from V and 7 bases from J, with 7 bases between. Per germline, CDR1 KGHSH and CDR2 LQKENI. The CDR3 has 12 amino acids. The CDR3 DNA sequence: TGTGCCAGCTCACCAGGGGCCAATACGCAGTATTTT. As protein: CASSPGANTQYF. Together with reference TRBV18 and TRBJ2-3, the CDR3 gives the full variable domain: NAGVMQNPRHLVRRRGQEARLRCSPMKGHSHVYWYRQLPEEGLKFMVYLQKENIIDESGMPKERFSAEFPKEGPSILRIQQVVRGDSAAYFCASSPGANTQYFGPGTRLTVL.